This record looks at one T cell receptor (beta chain) sequence and its context. The read stops 3 residues short of the end of the CDR3; the missing end is completed from the germline J gene. This CDR3 has 14 residues. Per the germline V gene, CDR1 is KGHSH and CDR2 is LQKENI. Trimming took off 3 bases at V and 0 bases at J, with 8 bases between the two ends. This sample was taken from a study of Tregs in tolerant kidney transplant recipients. Study summary: Mixed chimerism was transient after nonmyeloablative marrow transplants from related graft donors.

Using immunoSEQ multiplex PCR, the repertoire was profiled, and TCRdb retains in-frame clones only, with some absent. This table holds around 48,000 clones. The receptor was derived from a human donor who received a combined kidney and bone marrow transplant. Sequencing was performed on CD4+ T cells from blood, taken before the transplant. This sequence joins TRBV18 and TRBJ1-1; D might be TRBD1 (5 bases). This CDR3 reads CASSPRAVNTEAFF. The covered CDR3 bases are TGTGCCAGCTCACCCAGGGCGGTGAACACTGAA.